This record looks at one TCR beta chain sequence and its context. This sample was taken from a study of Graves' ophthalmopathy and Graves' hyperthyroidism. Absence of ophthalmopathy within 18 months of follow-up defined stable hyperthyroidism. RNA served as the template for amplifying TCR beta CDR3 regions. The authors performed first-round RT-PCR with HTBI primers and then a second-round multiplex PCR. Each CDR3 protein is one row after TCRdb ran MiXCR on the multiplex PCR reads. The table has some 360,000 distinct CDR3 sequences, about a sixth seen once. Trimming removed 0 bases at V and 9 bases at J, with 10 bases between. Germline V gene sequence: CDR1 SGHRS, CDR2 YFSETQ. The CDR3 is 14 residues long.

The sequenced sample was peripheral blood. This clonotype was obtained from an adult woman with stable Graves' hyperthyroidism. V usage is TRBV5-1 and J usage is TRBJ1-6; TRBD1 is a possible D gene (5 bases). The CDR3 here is CASSLEGSGSPLHF. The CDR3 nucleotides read TGCGCCAGCAGCTTGGAGGGGTCAGGTTCACCCCTCCACTTT.